This T cell receptor (beta chain) originates from a study of T cell repertoires in cytomegalovirus infection. Study-level findings and limits: CMV-specific TCR beta clonotypes restricted by HLA-C dominated the ex vivo response.

The sample holds many counts of this clonotype. Its antigen is not known. CDR1 SGHTA and CDR2 FQGNSA come from the germline V gene. This CDR3 is built from 14 residues. Trimming stripped 4 bases from V and 7 bases from J, with 14 bases between. TCRdb re-analysed the reads in MiXCR, keeping a single row per CDR3 protein. Here the sample spans under 300,000 distinct CDR3 sequences, 20% to 25% being singletons. The sample was cultured PBMCs, taken from culture after CMV antigen stimulation. The source is a human donor in good health (CMV status not recorded). Some clones in this sample may be carry-over from other donors' samples. This chain links TRBV7-2 with TRBJ2-1, with D possibly being TRBD2 (6 bases). The CDR3 loop is CASSYGGVINEQFF. The DNA of the CDR3 is TGTGCCAGCAGCTACGGCGGGGTGATAAATGAGCAGTTCTTC.